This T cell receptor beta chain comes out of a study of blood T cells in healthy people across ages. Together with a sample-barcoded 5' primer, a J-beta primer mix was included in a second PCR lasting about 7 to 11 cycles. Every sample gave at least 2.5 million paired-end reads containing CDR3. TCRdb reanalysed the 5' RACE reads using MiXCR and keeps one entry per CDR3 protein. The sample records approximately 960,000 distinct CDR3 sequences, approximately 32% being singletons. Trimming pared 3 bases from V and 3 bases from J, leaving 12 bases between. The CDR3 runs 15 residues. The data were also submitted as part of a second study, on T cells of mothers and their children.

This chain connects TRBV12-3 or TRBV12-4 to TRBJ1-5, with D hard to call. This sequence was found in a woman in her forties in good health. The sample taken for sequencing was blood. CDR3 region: CASSLAGAFNQPQHF. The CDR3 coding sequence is TGTGCCAGCAGTTTGGCAGGTGCCTTCAATCAGCCCCAGCATTTT.